This TCR beta chain originates from a study of shared T cell receptors in the human thymus. Assay used: immunoSEQ multiplex PCR; TCRdb lists only in-frame clones, some missing. The table records about 710,000 clones, around 87% of them present only once. The data were also submitted as part of a second study, on human thymus T cells.

Sequenced sample: thymocytes. The source of this sequence is a boy younger than two with a congenital heart defect.

DNA of the CDR3: TGCGCCAGCACTAGCGGGCCCTACAATGAGCAGTTCTTC. Its translation is CASTSGPYNEQFF. The chain has TRBV4-1 and TRBJ2-1, with TRBD2 identical over 8 bases. The CDR3 runs 13 residues. The J segment lost 2 bases and the V segment lost 7 bases, leaving 1 base of the junction unmatched. CDR1 is MGHRA, CDR2 YSYEKL, per germline.